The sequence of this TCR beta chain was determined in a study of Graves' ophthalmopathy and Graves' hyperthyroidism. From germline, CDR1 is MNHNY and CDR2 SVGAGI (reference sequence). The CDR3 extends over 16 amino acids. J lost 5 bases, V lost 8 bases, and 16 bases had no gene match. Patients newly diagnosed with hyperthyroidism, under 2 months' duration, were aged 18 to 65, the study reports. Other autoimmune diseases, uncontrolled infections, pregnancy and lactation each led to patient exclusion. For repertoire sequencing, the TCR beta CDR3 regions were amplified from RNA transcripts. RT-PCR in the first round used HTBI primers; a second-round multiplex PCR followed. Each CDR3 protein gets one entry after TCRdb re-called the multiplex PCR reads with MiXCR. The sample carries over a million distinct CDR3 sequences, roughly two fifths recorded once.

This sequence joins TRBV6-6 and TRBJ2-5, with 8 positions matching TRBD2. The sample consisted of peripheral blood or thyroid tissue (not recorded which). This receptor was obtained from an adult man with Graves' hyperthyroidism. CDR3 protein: CASGAVLAGTSETQYF. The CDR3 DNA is TGTGCCAGCGGCGCGGTCCTAGCGGGCACCTCGGAGACCCAGTACTTC.